This TCR beta chain is from a study of control samples from healthy donors and cancer patients. The protocol was immunoSEQ multiplex PCR, while the TCRdb copy is restricted to in-frame clones and leaves out a portion. The sample lists under 150,000 clones; roughly 92% were seen once. Germline lookup yields CDR1 MNHEY and CDR2 SVGEGT. V was clipped by 5 bases and J by 6 bases, with 11 bases between them. The CDR3 length is 13 residues. This receptor was identified in a man aged 30-40 years in good health. The chain has TRBV6-2 or TRBV6-3 and TRBJ1-5; tentative D call: TRBD1 (5 bases). Sample: blood. The CDR3 here is CASSLGGVQPQHF. In DNA form, the CDR3 reads TGTGCCAGCAGTCTCGGGGGGGTTCAGCCCCAGCATTTT.